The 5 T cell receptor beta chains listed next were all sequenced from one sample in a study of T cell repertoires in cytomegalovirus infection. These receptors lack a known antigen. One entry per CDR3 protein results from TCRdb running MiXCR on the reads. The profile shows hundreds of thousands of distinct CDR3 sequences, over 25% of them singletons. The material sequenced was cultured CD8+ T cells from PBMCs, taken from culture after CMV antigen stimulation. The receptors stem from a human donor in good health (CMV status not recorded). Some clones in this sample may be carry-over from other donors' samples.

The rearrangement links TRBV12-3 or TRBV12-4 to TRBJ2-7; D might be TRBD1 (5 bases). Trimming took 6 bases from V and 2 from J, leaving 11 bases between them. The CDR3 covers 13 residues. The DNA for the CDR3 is TGTGCCAGCAGAGGCGCCAGGGCCTACGAGCAGTACTTC. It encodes CASRGARAYEQYF.

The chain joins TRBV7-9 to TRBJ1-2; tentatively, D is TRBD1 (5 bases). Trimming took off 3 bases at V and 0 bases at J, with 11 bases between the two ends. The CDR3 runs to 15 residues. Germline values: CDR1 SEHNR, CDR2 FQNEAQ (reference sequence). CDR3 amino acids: CASSFEGNPNYGYTF. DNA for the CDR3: TGTGCCAGCAGCTTCGAGGGGAACCCTAACTATGGCTACACCTTC.

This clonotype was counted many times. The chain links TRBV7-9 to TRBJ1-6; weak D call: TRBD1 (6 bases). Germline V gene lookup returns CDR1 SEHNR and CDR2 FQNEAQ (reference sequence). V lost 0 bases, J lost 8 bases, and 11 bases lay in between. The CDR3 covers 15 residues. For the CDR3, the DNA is TGTGCCAGCAGCTTAGCGGGGGGGCCGGATTCACCCCTCCACTTT. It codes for CASSLAGGPDSPLHF.

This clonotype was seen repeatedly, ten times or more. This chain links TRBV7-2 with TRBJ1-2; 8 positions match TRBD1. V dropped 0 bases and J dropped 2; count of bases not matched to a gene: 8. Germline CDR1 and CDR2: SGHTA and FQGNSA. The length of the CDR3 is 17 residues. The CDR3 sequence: CASSLAVPGQANYGYTF. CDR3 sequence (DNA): TGTGCCAGCAGCTTAGCCGTCCCGGGACAGGCGAACTATGGCTACACCTTC.

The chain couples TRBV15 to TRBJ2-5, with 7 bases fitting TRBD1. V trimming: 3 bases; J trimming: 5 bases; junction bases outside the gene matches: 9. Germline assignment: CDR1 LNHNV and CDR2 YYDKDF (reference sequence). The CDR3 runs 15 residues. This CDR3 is CATSRGKTGRETQYF. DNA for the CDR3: TGTGCCACCAGCAGGGGCAAGACAGGGCGGGAGACCCAGTACTTC.